Each of the 19 T cell receptor beta chains below was sequenced from the same sample in a study of spatial heterogeneity in lung cancer. Overall study results and limits: It was found that expanded intratumoral alpha and beta TCR counts tracked tumor mutation counts.

Time point in this sample: sample taken at primary tumor resection. MiXCR, run by TCRdb on the 5' RACE reads, gives a single entry per CDR3 protein. The sample records over 25,000 distinct CDR3 sequences, more than 5.5% being singletons. Which antigens these TCRs recognize remains unknown. Specimen: lung tumor tissue, collected at surgery. The receptors originated from a male donor with early-stage non-small cell lung cancer.

This clonotype was picked up many times. The gene calls are TRBV27 and TRBJ1-6; TRBD1 matches at 8 bases. Germline-derived CDR1 and CDR2 are MNHEY and SMNVEV (reference sequence). The CDR3 sequence is 15 residues long. With V trimmed by 5 bases and J by 9 bases, 9 bases remained unmatched. The CDR3 bases are TGTGCCAGCAGTCCCCGGACAGGGACCGGTTCACCCCTCCACTTT. It translates to CASSPRTGTGSPLHF.

This clonotype was observed many times. The chain couples TRBV12-3 or TRBV12-4 to TRBJ2-5; D might be TRBD2 (5 bases). Trimming removed 4 bases from V and 4 bases from J, with 7 bases in between. This CDR3 is built from 12 residues. The CDR3 here is CASSSGGETQYF. CDR3 DNA: TGTGCCAGCAGTTCCGGAGGAGAGACCCAGTACTTC.

In DNA, the CDR3 is TGTGCCAGCACTGAGGGGCCAGGGGCGAGCTCCTACGAGCAGTACTTC. Translation: CASTEGPGASSYEQYF. This chain links TRBV2 with TRBJ2-7; possibly TRBD1 for D (6 bases). Per germline, CDR1 SNHLY and CDR2 FYNNEI. This CDR3 is 16 amino acids long. V shed 7 bases and J shed 0 bases, with 19 bases lying between them.

This clonotype counts as medium-sized. The V gene is TRBV10-3, the J gene TRBJ1-1; D is perhaps TRBD1 (5 bases). Germline-derived CDR1 and CDR2 are ENHRY and SYGVKD. The V end lost 8 bases, the J end lost 1 base, and 11 bases lay between the germline ends. The CDR3 has 13 amino acids. This CDR3 reads CAIRGSSNTEAFF. The CDR3 DNA reads TGTGCCATCCGGGGGTCGTCGAACACTGAAGCTTTCTTT.

There are many counts of this clonotype. This chain uses TRBV5-1 with TRBJ1-2; D not certain. The V gene's germline CDR1 is SGHRS and CDR2 YFSETQ. The CDR3 is 14 residues long. Trimming shortened V by 3 bases and J by 0 bases, and 9 bases separated the two germline ends. The CDR3, as DNA: TGCGCCAGCAGCTGGGGAGGACCTAACTATGGCTACACCTTC. Its protein is CASSWGGPNYGYTF.

This clonotype was seen at least ten times. The V and J genes are TRBV15 and TRBJ2-1; the D is unclear. V lost 3 bases, J lost 9 bases, and 12 bases lay in between. The CDR3 spans 13 residues. The V gene's germline CDR1 is LNHNV and CDR2 YYDKDF (reference sequence). CDR3 in DNA: TGTGCCACCAGCAGTTACACCGGTTTTGAGCAGTTCTTC. Encoded protein: CATSSYTGFEQFF.

This clonotype was counted ten times or more. The V gene is TRBV20-1, the J gene TRBJ2-7; D might be TRBD1 or TRBD2, each matching 7 bases. The CDR3 runs to 20 residues. Deletions cut 4 bases from V and 5 bases from J, with 36 bases between. Germline CDR1 reads DFQATT; CDR2 reads SNEGSKA (reference sequence). This CDR3 is CSATQPFRWTGNRLAHEQYF. The CDR3 DNA reads TGCAGTGCTACCCAACCCTTCCGATGGACAGGAAACAGACTAGCACACGAGCAGTACTTC.

In DNA, the CDR3 is TGCAGTGCTAGTCTCGGGGGGCCTGGGGCGGATACGCAGTATTTT. Protein product: CSASLGGPGADTQYF. J is TRBJ2-3 and V is TRBV20-1, with a weak D call TRBD2 (7 bases). Germline assignment: CDR1 DFQATT and CDR2 SNEGSKA (reference sequence). Trimming cost V 3 bases and J 6 bases, with 19 bases left between them. The CDR3 has 15 amino acids.

This clonotype came up many times. The chain uses TRBV9 and TRBJ2-1; D gene ambiguous. Looked up from germline, CDR1 is SGDLS and CDR2 is YYNGEE. V lost 0 bases to trimming and J lost 7 bases, with 2 bases between them. The CDR3 sequence is 11 residues long. The CDR3 reads CASSVENEQFF. DNA for the CDR3: TGTGCCAGCAGCGTAGAGAATGAGCAGTTCTTC.

This clonotype was counted only a few times. The V gene is TRBV12-3 or TRBV12-4, the J gene TRBJ2-4; 10 positions match TRBD2. This CDR3 contains 15 residues. The V gene end was trimmed by 3 bases and the J gene end by 5 bases; junction bases not matched to a gene: 4. CDR3 sequence: CASSLSGGAENIQYF. Here the CDR3 DNA reads TGTGCCAGCAGTTTGAGCGGGGGGGCCGAAAACATTCAGTACTTC.

The J gene is TRBJ2-6, the V gene TRBV18; 7 bases line up with TRBD1. The germline V gene has CDR1 KGHSH and CDR2 LQKENI. This CDR3 has 17 residues. Losses at the gene ends were 6 bases for V and 1 base for J; bases not matched to a gene: 9. The CDR3 sequence is CASSSTGYSSGANVLTF. The CDR3 DNA reads TGTGCCAGCTCGTCGACAGGGTATTCGTCTGGGGCCAACGTCCTGACTTTC.

This clonotype was seen many times. The rearrangement links TRBV15 to TRBJ1-2, with D perhaps TRBD1 (5 bases). The CDR3 sequence is 17 residues long. Per the germline V gene, CDR1 is LNHNV and CDR2 is YYDKDF (reference sequence). Deletions cut 4 bases from V and 1 base from J, with 19 bases between. CDR3 in amino acids: CATSNRRGGVFNYGYTF. As DNA, the CDR3 is TGTGCCACCAGCAATAGAAGGGGAGGAGTGTTTAACTATGGCTACACCTTC. The whole variable domain, remainder taken from reference TRBV15 and TRBJ1-2, is DAMVIQNPRYQVTQFGKPVTLSCSQTLNHNVMYWYQQKSSQAPKLLFHYYDKDFNNEADTPDNFQSRRPNTSFCFLDIRSPGLGDTAMYLCATSNRRGGVFNYGYTFGSGTRLTVV.

This chain links TRBV12-3 or TRBV12-4 with TRBJ1-6, with TRBD1 as a possible D gene (5 bases). This CDR3 contains 14 residues. Trimming removed 6 bases at V and 10 bases at J, with 16 bases between. CDR3 in DNA: TGTGCCAGCAGCGAGACAGTGGAACACTCACCCCTCCACTTT. It translates to CASSETVEHSPLHF.

The chain is built from TRBV6-2 or TRBV6-3 and TRBJ1-1; the match to TRBD1 covers 8 bases. The V gene's germline CDR1 is MNHEY and CDR2 SVGEGT. The V gene end was trimmed by 5 bases and the J gene end by 5 bases; junction bases not matched to a gene: 7. CDR3 length: 14 residues. CDR3 DNA sequence: TGTGCCAGCAGTGTTACAGGGGGGAGAACTGAAGCTTTCTTT. Protein sequence: CASSVTGGRTEAFF.

The chain is built from TRBV7-2 and TRBJ2-5, with 7 bases aligning to TRBD1. Looked up from germline, CDR1 is SGHTA and CDR2 is FQGNSA. This CDR3 region has 14 residues. J gave up 2 bases and V 6 bases, and 6 bases lay outside the gene matches. CDR3 bases: TGTGCCAGCAGAGACCGGACAGGTCAAGAGACCCAGTACTTC. This gives the protein CASRDRTGQETQYF.

As concerns this clonotype: A much larger clone lies a single base off, so this may be a read error. The chain employs TRBV20-1 and TRBJ2-7; TRBD1 aligns across 8 bases. The CDR3 contains 11 residues. From germline, CDR1 is DFQATT and CDR2 SNEGSKA (reference sequence). CDR3 nucleotide sequence: TGCAGTGTCGGACAGGGACTCGAGCAGTGCTTC. The encoded protein is CSVGQGLEQCF.

Only a few counts were recorded for this clonotype. The V and J genes are TRBV11-3 and TRBJ2-3, with unresolved D. Per the germline V gene, CDR1 is SGHNT and CDR2 is YENEEA. V shed 4 bases and J shed 0 bases, with 11 bases lying between them. The CDR3 length is 15 residues. The CDR3 bases are TGTGCCAGCAGCTCAGGCGGAACCAGCACAGATACGCAGTATTTT. Its translation is CASSSGGTSTDTQYF.

As regards this clonotype: Being one base from a much bigger clone, this may be a read error. This chain uses TRBV7-6 with TRBJ2-1, with no clear D. This CDR3 has 15 residues. Trimming removed 5 bases at V and 0 bases at J, with 11 bases between. Germline V gives CDR1 SGHVS, CDR2 FNYEAQ. The CDR3 spells CASSPRWSSYNEQFF. As DNA, the CDR3 is TGTGCCAGCAGCCCGAGATGGAGCTCCTACAATGAGCAGTTCTTC.

Ten or more counts support this clonotype. J is TRBJ2-3 and V is TRBV9; 11 nucleotides agree with TRBD2. Per germline, CDR1 SGDLS and CDR2 YYNGEE. The V segment lost 6 bases and the J segment 0 bases; nucleotides outside the gene matches: 9. The CDR3 totals 17 residues. In DNA, the CDR3 is TGTGCCAGCAACCCTAGCGGGGGGTTTTATAGCACAGATACGCAGTATTTT. Translation: CASNPSGGFYSTDTQYF. Full variable domain (rest looked up from reference TRBV9 and TRBJ2-3): DSGVTQTPKHLITATGQRVTLRCSPRSGDLSVYWYQQSLDQGLQFLIQYYNGEERAKGNILERFSAQQFPDLHSELNLSSLELGDSALYFCASNPSGGFYSTDTQYFGPGTRLTVL.